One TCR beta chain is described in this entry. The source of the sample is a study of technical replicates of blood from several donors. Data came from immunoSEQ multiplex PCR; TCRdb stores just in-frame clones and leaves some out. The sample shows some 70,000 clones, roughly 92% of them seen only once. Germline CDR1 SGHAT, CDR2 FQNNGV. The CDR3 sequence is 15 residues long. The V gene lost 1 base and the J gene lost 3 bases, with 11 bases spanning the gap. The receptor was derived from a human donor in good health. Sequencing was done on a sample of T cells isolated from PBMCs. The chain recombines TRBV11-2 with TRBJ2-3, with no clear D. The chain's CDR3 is CASSLAAIQTDTQYF. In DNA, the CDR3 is TGTGCCAGCAGCTTAGCTGCAATCCAGACAGATACGCAGTATTTT.